These 20 T cell receptor beta chains came from one sample sequenced in a study of T cell changes during pregnancy in multiple sclerosis. TCRdb's table, derived via immunoSEQ multiplex PCR, lists solely in-frame clones and lacks some. The data hold more than 45,000 clones, with about 94% observed a single time. The sequencing used CD4+ T cells from peripheral blood mononuclear cells, collected in the first trimester of pregnancy. The source of these receptors is a female donor with multiple sclerosis, enrolled in a pregnancy study.

V is TRBV5-4 and J is TRBJ2-3; 7 bases fit TRBD2. CDR1 is SGHNT, CDR2 YYREEE, per germline (reference sequence). J gave up 2 bases and V 6 bases, and 12 bases lay outside the gene matches. This CDR3 is 16 amino acids long. The CDR3 region is CASNLKTGGHTDTQYF. The CDR3 DNA is TGTGCCAGCAACCTAAAGACGGGGGGTCACACAGATACGCAGTATTTT.

This sequence joins TRBV5-4 and TRBJ2-3; D remains unclear. The CDR3 is 13 amino acids. Germline CDR1 and CDR2: SGHNT and YYREEE (reference sequence). V dropped 0 bases and J dropped 4 bases, with 6 bases sitting between them. CDR3 DNA sequence: TGTGCCAGCAGCTTGGGCGAGGCAGATACGCAGTATTTT. As protein: CASSLGEADTQYF.

The chain carries TRBV6-5 and TRBJ2-7; a weak D match, TRBD2 (5 bases). V lost 5 bases to trimming and J lost 2 bases, with 13 bases between them. The CDR3 consists of 14 residues. Germline V lookup: CDR1 MNHEY, CDR2 SVGAGI. The CDR3 sequence: CASSLGITTYEQYF. Here the CDR3 DNA reads TGTGCCAGCAGTCTCGGGATAACCACCTACGAGCAGTACTTC.

The J gene is TRBJ1-1, the V gene TRBV19, with a possible D match to TRBD1 (6 bases). The length of the CDR3 is 14 residues. The V gene lost 5 bases and the J gene lost 0 bases, with 10 bases spanning the gap. CDR1 and CDR2 from the germline V gene are LNHDA and SQIVND (reference sequence). CDR3 bases: TGTGCCAGTAGTCCAACAGGGCTGAACACTGAAGCTTTCTTT. Protein product: CASSPTGLNTEAFF.

The rearrangement uses TRBV5-6 and TRBJ2-7, with D tentatively TRBD2 (6 bases). Germline V CDR1 and CDR2: SGHDT, YYEEEE. V was shortened by 4 bases and J by 3 bases, with 23 bases between the two germline ends. The CDR3 totals 17 residues. DNA of the CDR3: TGTGCCAGCAGCCCCTCAGTTAGCGGTGGAAAGGGCTACGAGCAGTACTTC. Translated, it gives CASSPSVSGGKGYEQYF.

The V gene is TRBV9, the J gene TRBJ2-3, with 10 nucleotides matching TRBD2. This CDR3 comprises 15 residues. Germline V gene lookup returns CDR1 SGDLS and CDR2 YYNGEE. With 2 bases clipped from V and 0 bases from J, the junction kept 0 bases outside the gene matches. CDR3 in DNA: TGTGCCAGCAGCGTTAGCGGGGGGAGCACAGATACGCAGTATTTT. It encodes CASSVSGGSTDTQYF.

This sequence joins TRBV5-1 and TRBJ2-5, with D perhaps TRBD2 (7 bases). The CDR3 runs to 17 residues. The germline CDR1 and CDR2 sequences are SGHRS and YFSETQ. V lost 2 bases to trimming and J lost 4 bases, with 21 bases between them. The CDR3 is CASSFGGQGLWGETQYF. The CDR3 nucleotides read TGCGCCAGCAGCTTCGGGGGGCAAGGTTTATGGGGAGAGACCCAGTACTTC.

The genes are TRBV19 and TRBJ2-1; TRBD1 aligns across 7 bases. Germline V gene lookup returns CDR1 LNHDA and CDR2 SQIVND (reference sequence). With V trimmed by 4 bases and J by 0 bases, 6 bases remained unmatched. This CDR3 spans 16 amino acids. CDR3 in DNA: TGTGCCAGTAGTAGGTACCGGACAGGCTCCTACAATGAGCAGTTCTTC. This encodes CASSRYRTGSYNEQFF.

The chain recombines TRBV27 with TRBJ1-2; weak D call: TRBD1 (6 bases). Trimming cost V 0 bases and J 5 bases, with 13 bases left between them. Per the germline V gene, CDR1 is MNHEY and CDR2 is SMNVEV (reference sequence). The CDR3 runs to 15 residues. The CDR3 protein is CASSLSTQGRYGYTF. For the CDR3, the DNA is TGTGCCAGCAGTTTATCGACGCAGGGGAGATATGGCTACACCTTC.

The rearrangement uses TRBV18 and TRBJ1-6; D is undetermined. CDR1 is KGHSH, CDR2 LQKENI, per germline. CDR3 length equals 13 residues. V was cut by 3 bases and J by 9 bases, with 9 bases left in between. The CDR3 bases are TGTGCCAGCTCACCCGGGATGGGTTCACCCCTCCACTTT. Protein: CASSPGMGSPLHF.

The V and J genes are TRBV27 and TRBJ1-2; TRBD1 is a possible D gene (5 bases). V lost 4 bases, J lost 7 bases, and 10 bases lay in between. The germline V gene has CDR1 MNHEY and CDR2 SMNVEV (reference sequence). CDR3 size: 12 residues. The CDR3 reads CASSSPGFGYTF. CDR3 nucleotide sequence: TGTGCCAGCAGTTCCCCAGGGTTTGGCTACACCTTC.

The chain links TRBV9 to TRBJ1-2; possible D gene TRBD1, 5 bases. The length of the CDR3 is 15 residues. V was clipped by 0 bases and J by 4 bases, with 13 bases between them. Germline V gives CDR1 SGDLS, CDR2 YYNGEE. CDR3 in DNA: TGTGCCAGCAGCGTAGCGGTCCAGGACACCTATGGCTACACCTTC. It translates to CASSVAVQDTYGYTF. Supplemented by reference TRBV9 and TRBJ1-2, the full variable domain reads DSGVTQTPKHLITATGQRVTLRCSPRSGDLSVYWYQQSLDQGLQFLIQYYNGEERAKGNILERFSAQQFPDLHSELNLSSLELGDSALYFCASSVAVQDTYGYTFGSGTRLTVV.

The chain carries TRBV25-1 and TRBJ2-1; 12 nucleotides match TRBD1. Germline CDR1 and CDR2: MGHDK and SYGVNS. This CDR3 is built from 17 residues. The trim removed 1 base at V and 8 bases at J, leaving 9 bases unmatched. This chain's CDR3 is CASSEWGTGTGGYEQFF. DNA of the CDR3: TGTGCCAGCAGTGAATGGGGGACCGGGACAGGGGGCTATGAGCAGTTCTTC.

V usage is TRBV5-4 and J usage is TRBJ2-1; 12 bases align to TRBD2. With V trimmed by 1 base and J by 10 bases, 6 bases remained unmatched. Germline V gene data show CDR1 as SGHNT and CDR2 as YYREEE (reference sequence). This CDR3 has 15 residues. Written as DNA, the CDR3 is TGTGCCAGCAGCTTGCTAGCGGGGGGGCCAGGAGAGCAGTTCTTC. Its protein product is CASSLLAGGPGEQFF.

The chain links TRBV7-9 to TRBJ2-7; 8 nucleotides line up with TRBD1. This CDR3 is 16 amino acids long. Germline V gives CDR1 SEHNR, CDR2 FQNEAQ (reference sequence). With 5 bases clipped from V and 0 bases from J, the junction kept 9 bases outside the gene matches. The CDR3 loop reads CASSPDRGVSSYEQYF. The CDR3 DNA sequence: TGTGCCAGCAGCCCAGACAGGGGTGTGAGCTCCTACGAGCAGTACTTC.

This rearrangement joins TRBV7-9 to TRBJ2-7, with 10 positions matching TRBD1. V lost 7 bases, J lost 7 bases, and 16 bases stayed unmatched. Germline V gives CDR1 SEHNR, CDR2 FQNEAQ (reference sequence). This CDR3 is 16 amino acids long. CDR3 loop: CASKYVGTGALKEQYF. CDR3 DNA sequence: TGTGCCAGCAAATACGTCGGGACAGGGGCGCTGAAGGAGCAGTACTTC.

The chain recombines TRBV15 with TRBJ2-7; weak D call: TRBD1 (6 bases). The V end lost 4 bases, the J end lost 3 bases, and 13 bases lay between the germline ends. CDR1 is LNHNV and CDR2 is YYDKDF in the germline V gene (reference sequence). This CDR3 comprises 14 residues. CDR3 in DNA: TGTGCCACCAGCACCTACGACAGGAGCTACGAGCAGTACTTC. Residues: CATSTYDRSYEQYF.

V is TRBV11-2 and J is TRBJ1-4; possible D gene TRBD1, 5 bases. Germline lookup yields CDR1 SGHAT and CDR2 FQNNGV. The CDR3 spans 14 residues. V lost 5 bases, J lost 11 bases, and 18 bases lay in between. As DNA, the CDR3 is TGTGCCAGCAGCATGGGACGGACCGGGGGGAAACTGTTTTTT. Its protein product is CASSMGRTGGKLFF.

V gene TRBV6-1 combines with J gene TRBJ1-5; a possible D gene is TRBD1 (5 bases). Deletions cut 2 bases from V and 4 bases from J, with 15 bases between. The CDR3 is made up of 16 amino acids. CDR1 and CDR2 (germline): MNHNS, SASEGT. In nucleotides, the CDR3 is TGTGCCAGCAGTGAAAGGTCTGGGGCAGGGAATCAGCCCCAGCATTTT. Translating it yields CASSERSGAGNQPQHF.

The chain employs TRBV7-3 and TRBJ2-6, with D possibly matching TRBD2 (6 bases). Between the trimmed V and J ends, which lost 5 bases and 1 base, there was a span of 12 bases. Germline V gene data show CDR1 as SGHTA and CDR2 as FQGTGA. This CDR3 spans 16 amino acids. The CDR3 reads CASSPMGGSGANVLTF. In DNA, the CDR3 is TGTGCCAGCAGCCCAATGGGGGGATCTGGGGCCAACGTCCTGACTTTC.